These 12 T cell receptor beta chains were all obtained from the same sample, sequenced in a study of low-dose radiotherapy and immunotherapy resistance in tumors. With TRAV- and TRBV-specific primers, first-strand cDNA was made, covering the alpha and beta chains. Amplification of TCRs used a constant-region primer and V-primer adapter for around 20 PCR cycles. TCRdb processed the reads anew with MiXCR; each CDR3 protein has one entry. The data show roughly 16,000 distinct CDR3 sequences, with 70% seen just once and around 6% held by the top ten. The receptor source for this set is a human donor with advanced metastatic prostate, ovarian, gallbladder or colorectal cancer (not recorded which). This table probably holds off-target reads from a library built for another chain.

The chain uses TRBV2 and TRBJ1-2; D unclear. Germline-derived CDR1 and CDR2 are SNHLY and FYNNEI. The CDR3 is made up of 12 amino acids. V was trimmed by 6 bases and J by 8 bases, leaving 13 bases between them. Here the CDR3 DNA reads TGTGCCAGCAGGAACAGCGTTGGAGGCTACACCTTC. This encodes CASRNSVGGYTF.

The chain employs TRBV5-6 and TRBJ1-4, with a tentative D call TRBD1 (5 bases). Trimming shortened V by 4 bases and J by 5 bases, and 15 bases separated the two germline ends. Germline values: CDR1 SGHDT, CDR2 YYEEEE. The length of the CDR3 is 15 residues. The CDR3: CASSGGGGTNEKLFF. Here the CDR3 DNA reads TGTGCCAGCAGCGGGGGAGGAGGGACGAATGAAAAACTGTTTTTT.

The table lists this clonotype with a few counts. The rearrangement links TRBV28 to TRBJ1-1, with D unresolved. The CDR3 sequence is 12 residues long. Germline V CDR1 and CDR2: MDHEN, SYDVKM. V was trimmed by 2 bases and J by 10 bases, leaving 11 bases between them. CDR3 residues: CASSLTLRGAFF. The DNA of the CDR3 is TGTGCCAGCAGTTTAACCCTACGCGGAGCTTTCTTT.

The rearrangement uses TRBV5-1 and TRBJ2-1, with TRBD2 matching over 11 bases. This CDR3 is 16 amino acids long. V was clipped by 3 bases and J by 7 bases; unmatched bases: 9. Germline CDR1 and CDR2: SGHRS and YFSETQ. The CDR3 sequence: CASSSIAGGPGNEQFF. The CDR3 DNA sequence: TGCGCCAGCAGCTCGATAGCGGGAGGGCCGGGGAATGAGCAGTTCTTC.

The rearrangement joins TRBV4-2 to TRBJ1-4, with D unresolved. CDR1 is LGHNA, CDR2 YNFKEQ, per germline. The V end lost 0 bases, the J end lost 3 bases, and 11 bases lay between the germline ends. CDR3 length equals 16 residues. DNA of the CDR3: TGTGCCAGCAGCCAAGATAACGCGGGCCCTAATGAAAAACTGTTTTTT. As protein: CASSQDNAGPNEKLFF.

This clonotype was seen a single time. CDR3 residues: CASTGRLAGPRGTGELFF. CDR3 DNA: TGTGCCAGCACGGGACGACTAGCGGGGCCCCGGGGCACCGGGGAGCTGTTTTTT. This rearrangement joins TRBV6-2 or TRBV6-3 to TRBJ2-2; 11 bases map to TRBD2. J was trimmed by 4 bases and V by 7 bases; bases with no gene match: 14. In germline, CDR1 is MNHEY, CDR2 SVGEGT. This CDR3 has 18 amino acids.

This clonotype was seen a few times. The chain recombines TRBV20-1 with TRBJ2-4, with D perhaps matching TRBD1 or TRBD2 (6 bases each). Germline CDR1 is DFQATT and CDR2 is SNEGSKA (reference sequence). V was cut by 3 bases and J by 16 bases, with 16 bases left in between. CDR3 length: 11 amino acids. CDR3 bases: TGCAGTGCTAGGGCCGGGGGCTGGCACTACTTC. Its translation is CSARAGGWHYF.

This chain connects TRBV5-6 to TRBJ2-7; D is possibly TRBD1 (6 bases). Per the germline V gene, CDR1 is SGHDT and CDR2 is YYEEEE. Trimming cost V 5 bases and J 0 bases, with 12 bases left between them. There are 14 residues in the CDR3. CDR3 DNA sequence: TGTGCCAGCAGTTCCGGACAGAACTCCTACGAGCAGTACTTC. It encodes CASSSGQNSYEQYF.

The chain couples TRBV28 to TRBJ2-1; 10 nucleotides line up with TRBD2. The CDR3 is made up of 17 amino acids. CDR1 is MDHEN and CDR2 is SYDVKM in the germline V gene. V was pared by 1 base and J by 4 bases, with 7 bases of the junction left unmatched. Written as DNA, the CDR3 is TGTGCCAGCAGTTTATCCGCTAGCGGGAGTGGGTACAATGAGCAGTTCTTC. This encodes CASSLSASGSGYNEQFF. Drawing the rest from reference TRBV28 and TRBJ2-1, the complete variable domain is DVKVTQSSRYLVKRTGEKVFLECVQDMDHENMFWYRQDPGLGLRLIYFSYDVKMKEKGDIPEGYSVSREKKERFSLILESASTNQTSMYLCASSLSASGSGYNEQFFGPGTRLTVL.

CDR3 sequence: CSGTNQGNDEQYF. The CDR3 DNA sequence: TGCAGTGGTACGAACCAGGGTAACGACGAGCAGTACTTC. The chain joins TRBV20-1 to TRBJ2-7; a weak D match, TRBD1 (5 bases). V was pared by 7 bases and J by 5 bases, with 18 bases between. There are 13 residues in the CDR3. Germline-derived CDR1 and CDR2 are DFQATT and SNEGSKA (reference sequence).

A single count supports this clonotype. V is TRBV19 and J is TRBJ1-1, with 7 nucleotides matching TRBD1. Germline values: CDR1 LNHDA, CDR2 SQIVND (reference sequence). V lost 6 bases and J lost 1; bases outside the gene matches: 5. The CDR3 loop spans 14 amino acids. CDR3 DNA: TGTGCCAGTAGCCCGACAGGGCAGAACACTGAAGCTTTCTTT. The encoded protein is CASSPTGQNTEAFF.

The V gene is TRBV12-3 or TRBV12-4, the J gene TRBJ1-1, with D maybe TRBD1 (6 bases). Trimming took off 5 bases at V and 5 bases at J, with 15 bases between the two ends. This CDR3 is built from 14 residues. The CDR3 loop reads CASSPLQGMTEAFF. CDR3 bases: TGTGCCAGCAGTCCCCTGCAGGGGATGACTGAAGCTTTCTTT.